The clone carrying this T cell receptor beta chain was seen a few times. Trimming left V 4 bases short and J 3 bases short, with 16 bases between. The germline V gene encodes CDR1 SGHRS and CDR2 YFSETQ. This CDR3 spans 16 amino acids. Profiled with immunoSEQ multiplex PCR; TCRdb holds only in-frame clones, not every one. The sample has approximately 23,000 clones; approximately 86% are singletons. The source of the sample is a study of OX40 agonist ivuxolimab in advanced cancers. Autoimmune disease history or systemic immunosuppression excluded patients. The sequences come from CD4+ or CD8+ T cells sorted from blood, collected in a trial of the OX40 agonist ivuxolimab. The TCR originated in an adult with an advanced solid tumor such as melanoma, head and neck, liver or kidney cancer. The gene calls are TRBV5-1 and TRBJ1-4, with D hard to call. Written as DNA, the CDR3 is TGCGCCAGCAGCCCGTCCCGGGGAGAGGCTAATGAAAAACTGTTTTTT. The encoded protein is CASSPSRGEANEKLFF.